This entry features one TCR beta chain sequence. No antigen is known for it. Uncontrolled infection, other autoimmune disease, pregnancy or lactation barred patients from enrollment. Every diagnosis used clinical symptoms, serum thyroxine and TRAb, thyroid ultrasound and orbital computed tomography. The sample of blood was obtained at first hyperthyroidism diagnosis (before any ophthalmopathy symptoms). The sample comes from a study of T cells in Graves' hyperthyroidism and ophthalmopathy. Overall study results and limits: A median roughly 6.6 months before onset, the model predicted ophthalmopathy.

Deletions cut 1 base from V and 7 bases from J, with 4 bases between. The CDR3 runs 10 residues. Germline V CDR1 and CDR2: DFQATT, SNEGSKA (reference sequence). RNA transcripts yielded amplified TCR beta CDR3 regions. An initial round of RT-PCR targeting the TCR CDR3 relied on the HTBI primer set. TCRdb called the multiplex PCR reads again in MiXCR, with one record for every CDR3 protein. The sample shows more than 300,000 distinct CDR3 sequences, about a sixth of them seen only once. The rearrangement joins TRBV20-1 to TRBJ1-1; no reliable D call. The source of this sequence is a woman aged 25 to 45 with Graves' hyperthyroidism that later progressed to Graves' ophthalmopathy. The specimen sequenced was blood. CDR3 DNA: TGCAGTGCTAGAGGAGTTGAAGCTTTCTTT. It encodes CSARGVEAFF.